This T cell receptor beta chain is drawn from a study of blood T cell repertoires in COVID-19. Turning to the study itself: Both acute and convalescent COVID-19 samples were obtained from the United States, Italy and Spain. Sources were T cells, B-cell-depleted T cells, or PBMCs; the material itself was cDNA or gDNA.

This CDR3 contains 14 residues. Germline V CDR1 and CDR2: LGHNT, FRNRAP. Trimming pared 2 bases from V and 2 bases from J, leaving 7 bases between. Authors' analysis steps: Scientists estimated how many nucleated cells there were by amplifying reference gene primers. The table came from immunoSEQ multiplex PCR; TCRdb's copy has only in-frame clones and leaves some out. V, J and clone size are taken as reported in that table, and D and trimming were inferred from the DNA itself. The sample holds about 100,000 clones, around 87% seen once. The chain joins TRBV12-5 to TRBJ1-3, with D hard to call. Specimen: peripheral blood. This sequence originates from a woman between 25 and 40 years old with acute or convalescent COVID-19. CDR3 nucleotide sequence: TGTGCTAGTGGTTTGCTGCCAGCTGGAAACACCATATATTTT. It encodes CASGLLPAGNTIYF.